These 28 T cell receptor beta chains came from one sample sequenced in a study of blood T cell repertoires in COVID-19. TCRdb keeps only in-frame clones here, not all; method: immunoSEQ multiplex PCR. The table shows around 200,000 clones, with approximately 79% occurring only once. The sequenced material came from peripheral blood. The receptors were sampled from a human donor in a cohort sampled during active COVID-19.

This clone was recorded only once. The rearrangement uses TRBV19 and TRBJ2-3; D is perhaps TRBD2 (6 bases). CDR3 length: 17 residues. Germline V lookup: CDR1 LNHDA, CDR2 SQIVND (reference sequence). Between the trimmed V and J ends, which lost 0 bases and 2 bases, there was a span of 15 bases. The CDR3 DNA sequence: TGTGCCAGTAGTATAGATTTACTAGCAGACTACACAGATACGCAGTATTTT. Its translation is CASSIDLLADYTDTQYF.

The V call is TRBV7-8, the J call TRBJ2-3; 11 bases agree with TRBD2. With V trimmed by 6 bases and J by 8 bases, 13 bases remained unmatched. This CDR3 spans 16 amino acids. Germline CDR1 reads SGHVS; CDR2 reads FQNEAQ. CDR3 DNA sequence: TGTGCCAGCAGATCGACCCCAGGGACTAGCGGTAGTACGCAGTATTTT. Protein sequence: CASRSTPGTSGSTQYF.

J is TRBJ2-7 and V is TRBV27, with 8 bases aligning to TRBD2. Germline values: CDR1 MNHEY, CDR2 SMNVEV (reference sequence). The CDR3 is 16 amino acids. J was trimmed by 1 base and V by 8 bases; bases with no gene match: 13. The CDR3 bases are TGTGCCAGCTCTAGGGGCGGGAGGTCCTCATCCTACGAGCAGTACTTC. Translating it yields CASSRGGRSSSYEQYF.

The V gene is TRBV19, the J gene TRBJ2-7, with TRBD1 as a possible D gene (6 bases). Germline V gene sequence: CDR1 LNHDA, CDR2 SQIVND (reference sequence). The ends were cut back, 5 bases at V and 2 bases at J, with 13 bases in the middle. The CDR3 covers 14 residues. Here the CDR3 reads CASSEQGLPYEQYF. CDR3 sequence (DNA): TGTGCCAGTAGTGAACAGGGTTTACCCTACGAGCAGTACTTC. The complete variable domain, with remaining parts taken from reference TRBV19 and TRBJ2-7, reads DGGITQSPKYLFRKEGQNVTLSCEQNLNHDAMYWYRQDPGQGLRLIYYSQIVNDFQKGDIAEGYSVSREKKESFPLTVTSAQKNPTAFYLCASSEQGLPYEQYFGPGTRLTVT.

The rearrangement links TRBV27 to TRBJ1-3; tentatively, D is TRBD1 (5 bases). This CDR3 has 14 amino acids. Germline V CDR1 and CDR2: MNHEY, SMNVEV (reference sequence). V was pared by 1 base and J by 4 bases, with 8 bases between. The CDR3 spells CASSLWSGGNTIYF. CDR3 coding DNA: TGTGCCAGCAGTTTATGGTCAGGGGGAAACACCATATATTTT.

The chain is built from TRBV9 and TRBJ2-7; perhaps TRBD2 as D (5 bases). The CDR3 is 15 amino acids. The ends were cut back, 4 bases at V and 2 bases at J, with 16 bases in the middle. CDR1 and CDR2 (germline): SGDLS, YYNGEE. The CDR3 DNA sequence: TGTGCCAGCAGCATCAGCGGAGACCCAGCCTACGAGCAGTACTTC. It encodes CASSISGDPAYEQYF.

This rearrangement joins TRBV9 to TRBJ2-2, with a tentative D call TRBD1 (5 bases). Germline V gives CDR1 SGDLS, CDR2 YYNGEE. The ends were cut back, 0 bases at V and 1 base at J, with 7 bases in the middle. The CDR3 is made up of 15 amino acids. The CDR3 loop is CASSVVGQNTGELFF. In DNA, the CDR3 is TGTGCCAGCAGCGTAGTAGGACAGAACACCGGGGAGCTGTTTTTT.

This chain links TRBV6-5 with TRBJ1-2, with D tentatively TRBD1 (5 bases). This CDR3 comprises 13 residues. Germline CDR1 is MNHEY and CDR2 is SVGAGI. Trimming left V 6 bases short and J 7 bases short, with 15 bases between. The DNA of the CDR3 is TGTGCCAGCAGCTCCAGACAGCAAGGTGGCTACACCTTC. The encoded protein is CASSSRQQGGYTF.

This sequence joins TRBV15 and TRBJ1-1; maybe TRBD1 (5 bases). The V end was cut by 7 bases, the J end by 2 bases, with 11 bases between. Germline CDR1 reads LNHNV; CDR2 reads YYDKDF (reference sequence). CDR3 length: 13 residues. The CDR3 region is CATTKGPNTEAFF. The CDR3 region has the DNA TGTGCCACCACCAAGGGGCCAAACACTGAAGCTTTCTTT. Full variable domain (remainder filled in from reference TRBV15 and TRBJ1-1): DAMVIQNPRYQVTQFGKPVTLSCSQTLNHNVMYWYQQKSSQAPKLLFHYYDKDFNNEADTPDNFQSRRPNTSFCFLDIRSPGLGDTAMYLCATTKGPNTEAFFGQGTRLTVV.

The chain recombines TRBV19 with TRBJ1-5, with D possibly being TRBD1 (5 bases). The V gene lost 5 bases and the J gene lost 0 bases, with 11 bases spanning the gap. CDR3 size: 15 residues. The germline V gene has CDR1 LNHDA and CDR2 SQIVND (reference sequence). The CDR3 bases are TGTGCCAGTAGTGTGGGGGGGAATAGCAATCAGCCCCAGCATTTT. Protein product: CASSVGGNSNQPQHF.

The chain couples TRBV13 to TRBJ2-7; D not resolved. With 5 bases removed from V and 2 bases from J, the gap between germline ends came to 19 bases. The germline gives CDR1 PRHDT, CDR2 FYEKMQ (reference sequence). The CDR3 length is 16 residues. The CDR3 reads CASSRTTDEVPYEQYF. For the CDR3, the DNA is TGTGCCAGCAGCCGAACCACAGATGAAGTCCCCTACGAGCAGTACTTC.

This chain uses TRBV13 with TRBJ1-6, with 10 bases aligning to TRBD1. V lost 2 bases and J lost 10; bases outside the gene matches: 5. The CDR3 totals 15 residues. Germline V gene sequence: CDR1 PRHDT, CDR2 FYEKMQ (reference sequence). The CDR3 region is CASSLRDRGGSPLHF. The CDR3 DNA sequence: TGTGCCAGCAGCTTACGGGACAGGGGAGGCTCACCCCTCCACTTT.

The chain carries TRBV4-1 and TRBJ2-7; 7 bases agree with TRBD2. CDR3 length: 17 residues. The germline CDR1 and CDR2 sequences are MGHRA and YSYEKL. J lost 1 base, V lost 1 base, and 10 bases had no gene match. The chain's CDR3 is CASSQAQGSGFSYEQYF. The CDR3 nucleotides read TGCGCCAGCAGCCAAGCGCAGGGTAGCGGGTTTTCCTACGAGCAGTACTTC.

V gene TRBV5-1 combines with J gene TRBJ1-1; 9 bases fit TRBD1. Germline loops: CDR1 SGHRS, CDR2 YFSETQ. The CDR3 has 15 amino acids. V lost 5 bases to trimming and J lost 6 bases; unmatched junction nucleotides: 11. As DNA, the CDR3 is TGCGCCAGCAGTGCAATAGAACAGGGGGCATCTGAAGCTTTCTTT. Amino acid sequence: CASSAIEQGASEAFF.

The chain uses TRBV6-1 and TRBJ1-4; maybe TRBD1 (5 bases). The V gene lost 2 bases and the J gene lost 8 bases, with 15 bases spanning the gap. Germline values: CDR1 MNHNS, CDR2 SASEGT. This CDR3 has 15 residues. This CDR3 reads CASSEQGRVDEKLFF. CDR3 sequence (DNA): TGTGCCAGCAGTGAACAGGGCAGGGTGGACGAAAAACTGTTTTTT.

This chain links TRBV24-1 with TRBJ1-5; 8 nucleotides agree with TRBD1. The CDR3 runs 20 residues. Germline loops: CDR1 KGHDR, CDR2 SFDVKD. V lost 1 base and J lost 5; bases outside the gene matches: 18. CDR3 DNA: TGTGCCACCAGTGATTTTTTAGGATATGGGCAGGGGGCGGTGGATCAGCCCCAGCATTTT. Translation gives CATSDFLGYGQGAVDQPQHF.

The chain carries TRBV7-9 and TRBJ2-1; the match to TRBD2 covers 10 bases. The ends lost 3 bases at V and 9 bases at J; junction bases unmatched: 14. This CDR3 comprises 17 residues. The germline V gene has CDR1 SEHNR and CDR2 FQNEAQ (reference sequence). CDR3 loop: CASSLPSGLAGVSEQFF. Written as DNA, the CDR3 is TGTGCCAGCAGCTTGCCCTCGGGGCTAGCGGGAGTTAGTGAGCAGTTCTTC.

J is TRBJ1-4 and V is TRBV19; TRBD1 matches at 9 bases. The CDR3 loop spans 13 amino acids. Germline V gene data show CDR1 as LNHDA and CDR2 as SQIVND (reference sequence). Germline trimming cut 4 bases from V and 7 bases from J; bases unmatched to any gene: 1. CDR3 coding DNA: TGTGCCAGTAGTACGGACAGGGGTGAAAAACTGTTTTTT. Its protein product is CASSTDRGEKLFF.

The chain combines TRBV19 with TRBJ1-1; D is perhaps TRBD1 (6 bases). This CDR3 spans 15 amino acids. V dropped 6 bases and J dropped 1 base, with 15 bases sitting between them. Looked up from germline, CDR1 is LNHDA and CDR2 is SQIVND (reference sequence). As DNA, the CDR3 is TGTGCCAGTAGACTACCAACAGGGAGGAACACTGAAGCTTTCTTT. As protein: CASRLPTGRNTEAFF.

The CDR3 loop reads CASSSERDSTYEQYF. DNA for the CDR3: TGTGCCAGCAGCTCCGAACGGGACAGCACCTACGAGCAGTACTTC. The rearrangement joins TRBV7-9 to TRBJ2-7; 7 nucleotides line up with TRBD1. The CDR3 covers 15 residues. V lost 4 bases and J lost 2; bases outside the gene matches: 8. CDR1 is SEHNR, CDR2 FQNEAQ, per germline (reference sequence).

This CDR3 reads CASGFGRTGELFF. In DNA form, the CDR3 reads TGTGCTAGTGGTTTCGGGAGAACCGGGGAGCTGTTTTTT. This chain uses TRBV12-5 with TRBJ2-2, with D perhaps TRBD2 (6 bases). This CDR3 is built from 13 residues. V shed 3 bases and J shed 5 bases, with 7 bases lying between them. Germline V gives CDR1 LGHNT, CDR2 FRNRAP. The complete variable domain, with remaining parts taken from reference TRBV12-5 and TRBJ2-2, reads DARVTQTPRHKVTEMGQEVTMRCQPILGHNTVFWYRQTMMQGLELLAYFRNRAPLDDSGMPKDRFSAEMPDATLATLKIQPSEPRDSAVYFCASGFGRTGELFFGEGSRLTVL.

Of note for this clone: The germline gene is not matched at one end of the junction; a read error may be the cause. The gene calls are TRBV12-3 or TRBV12-4 and TRBJ1-2; 9 nucleotides line up with TRBD1. The CDR3 length is 13 residues. CDR3: CASSKFVQDRGAF. CDR3 sequence (DNA): TGTGCCAGCAGCAAATTTGTACAAGACAGGGGGGCCTTC.

The chain combines TRBV30 with TRBJ1-1; 9 bases agree with TRBD1. The CDR3 consists of 12 residues. J was trimmed by 3 bases and V by 7 bases; bases with no gene match: 3. From germline, CDR1 is GTSNPN and CDR2 SVGIG (reference sequence). This CDR3 is CALRTGDTEAFF. CDR3 in DNA: TGTGCCTTACGGACAGGGGACACTGAAGCTTTCTTT.

This clone was seen just once. The V gene is TRBV6-5, the J gene TRBJ1-2; 8 bases align to TRBD1. Trimming at V came to 6 bases and at J to 4 bases, leaving 4 bases not matched to a gene. Germline assignment: CDR1 MNHEY and CDR2 SVGAGI. The CDR3 runs 13 residues. CDR3 amino acids: CASRGDRGYGYTF. The CDR3 DNA sequence: TGTGCCAGCAGGGGCGACAGGGGCTATGGCTACACCTTC.

The rearrangement uses TRBV5-6 and TRBJ2-5; 9 bases fit TRBD1. The CDR3 extends over 15 amino acids. V lost 3 bases and J lost 5; bases outside the gene matches: 8. Germline CDR1 reads SGHDT; CDR2 reads YYEEEE. The CDR3 nucleotides are TGTGCCAGCAGCTCACCCGGGACAGGGAGGGAGACCCAGTACTTC. This codes for CASSSPGTGRETQYF.

This chain connects TRBV2 to TRBJ2-2, with TRBD2 matching 8 bases. Per the germline V gene, CDR1 is SNHLY and CDR2 is FYNNEI. CDR3 length: 14 amino acids. Trimming took 7 bases from V and 4 from J; bases not matched to a gene: 5. The CDR3 sequence: CASTREGGTGELFF. The CDR3 nucleotides are TGTGCCAGCACCCGGGAGGGGGGCACCGGGGAGCTGTTTTTT.

The V gene is TRBV19, the J gene TRBJ2-7; maybe TRBD1 (5 bases). This CDR3 spans 13 amino acids. CDR1 is LNHDA and CDR2 is SQIVND in the germline V gene (reference sequence). The V and J ends lost 3 bases and 3 bases respectively, with 9 bases between them. CDR3 DNA: TGTGCCAGTAGTATGGGGCAGCTCTACGAGCAGTACTTC. Amino acid sequence: CASSMGQLYEQYF.

The chain employs TRBV6-5 and TRBJ1-3; 9 nucleotides line up with TRBD1. Germline V CDR1 and CDR2: MNHEY, SVGAGI. This CDR3 is built from 14 residues. V lost 7 bases and J lost 4; bases outside the gene matches: 5. The DNA of the CDR3 is TGTGCCAGCAAAAGGACAGGGGACGGAAACACCATATATTTT. It yields the protein CASKRTGDGNTIYF.